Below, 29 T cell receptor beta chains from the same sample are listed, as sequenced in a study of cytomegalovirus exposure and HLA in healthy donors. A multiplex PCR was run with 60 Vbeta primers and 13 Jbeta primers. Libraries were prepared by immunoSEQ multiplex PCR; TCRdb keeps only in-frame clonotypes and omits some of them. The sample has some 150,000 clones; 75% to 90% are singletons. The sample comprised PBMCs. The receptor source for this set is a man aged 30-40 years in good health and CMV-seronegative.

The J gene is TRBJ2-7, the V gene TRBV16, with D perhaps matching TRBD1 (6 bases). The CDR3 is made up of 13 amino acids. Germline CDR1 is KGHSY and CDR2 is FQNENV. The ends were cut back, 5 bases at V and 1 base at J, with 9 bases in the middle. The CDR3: CASSMTGSYEQYF. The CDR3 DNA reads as TGTGCCAGCAGCATGACAGGTTCCTACGAGCAGTACTTC.

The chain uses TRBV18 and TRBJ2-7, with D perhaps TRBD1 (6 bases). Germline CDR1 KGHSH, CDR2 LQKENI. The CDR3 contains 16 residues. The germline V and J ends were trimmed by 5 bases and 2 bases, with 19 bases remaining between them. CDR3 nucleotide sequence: TGTGCCAGCTCAGCCCTAAGGGGGAAGAGGGCCTACGAGCAGTACTTC. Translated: CASSALRGKRAYEQYF.

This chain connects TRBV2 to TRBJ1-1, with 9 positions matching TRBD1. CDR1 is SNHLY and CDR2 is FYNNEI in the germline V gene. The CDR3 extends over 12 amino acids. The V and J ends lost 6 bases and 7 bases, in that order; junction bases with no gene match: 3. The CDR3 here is CASRRQGGEAFF. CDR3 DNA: TGTGCCAGCAGGAGACAGGGGGGTGAAGCTTTCTTT.

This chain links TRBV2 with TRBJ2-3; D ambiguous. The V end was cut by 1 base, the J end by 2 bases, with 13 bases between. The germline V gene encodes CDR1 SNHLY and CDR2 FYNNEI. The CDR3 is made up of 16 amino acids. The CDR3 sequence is CASSEVHGPLTDTQYF. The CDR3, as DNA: TGTGCCAGCAGTGAAGTTCACGGTCCTCTCACAGATACGCAGTATTTT.

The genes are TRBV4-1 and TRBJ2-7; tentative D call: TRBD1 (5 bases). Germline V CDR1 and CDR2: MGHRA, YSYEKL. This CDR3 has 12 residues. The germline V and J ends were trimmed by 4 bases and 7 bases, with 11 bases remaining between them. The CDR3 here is CASSLLGAEQYF. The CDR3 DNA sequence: TGCGCCAGCAGCCTGCTAGGGGCTGAGCAGTACTTC.

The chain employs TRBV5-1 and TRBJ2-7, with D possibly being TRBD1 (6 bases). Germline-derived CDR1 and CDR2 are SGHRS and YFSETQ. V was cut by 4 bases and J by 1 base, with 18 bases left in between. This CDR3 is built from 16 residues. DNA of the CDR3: TGCGCCAGCAGCCTAGGGGGTGCCGGCCTGTCCTACGAGCAGTACTTC. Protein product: CASSLGGAGLSYEQYF.

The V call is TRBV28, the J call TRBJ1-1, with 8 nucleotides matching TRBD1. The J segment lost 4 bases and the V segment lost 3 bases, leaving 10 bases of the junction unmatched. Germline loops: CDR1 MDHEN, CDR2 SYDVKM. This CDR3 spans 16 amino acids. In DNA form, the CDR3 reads TGTGCCAGCAGTTTTTTCCGGACAGGGAGGGGCACTGAAGCTTTCTTT. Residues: CASSFFRTGRGTEAFF.

CDR3 sequence: CASSPWTGRAEAFF. The CDR3 nucleotides read TGTGCCAGCAGCCCTTGGACAGGGAGGGCTGAAGCTTTCTTT. The chain is built from TRBV11-2 and TRBJ1-1, with 8 positions matching TRBD1. The CDR3 length is 14 residues. V shed 5 bases, J shed 6 bases, and the junction held 8 bases outside the gene matches. CDR1 and CDR2 from the germline V gene are SGHAT and FQNNGV.

CDR3 sequence (DNA): TGTGCCAGTAGGACCCCGGGACTTCCCGCCGGGGAGCTGTTTTTT. Translating gives CASRTPGLPAGELFF. The chain has TRBV19 and TRBJ2-2, with D possibly matching TRBD2 (6 bases). CDR1 and CDR2 from the germline V gene are LNHDA and SQIVND (reference sequence). V was clipped by 6 bases and J by 6 bases, with 17 bases between them. CDR3 length: 15 residues.

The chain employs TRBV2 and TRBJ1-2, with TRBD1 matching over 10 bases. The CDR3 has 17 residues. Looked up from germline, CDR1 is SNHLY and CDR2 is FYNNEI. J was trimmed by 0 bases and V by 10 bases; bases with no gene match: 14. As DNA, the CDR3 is TGTGCCATCCAAAGCTCTCCGGGACAGGGGACTAACTATGGCTACACCTTC. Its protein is CAIQSSPGQGTNYGYTF.

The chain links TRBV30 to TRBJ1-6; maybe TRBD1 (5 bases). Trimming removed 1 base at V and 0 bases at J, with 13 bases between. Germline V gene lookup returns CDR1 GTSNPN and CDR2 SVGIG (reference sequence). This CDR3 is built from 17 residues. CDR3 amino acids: CAWSAVMGGSYNSPLHF. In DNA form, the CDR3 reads TGTGCCTGGAGTGCGGTCATGGGGGGCTCCTATAATTCACCCCTCCACTTT.

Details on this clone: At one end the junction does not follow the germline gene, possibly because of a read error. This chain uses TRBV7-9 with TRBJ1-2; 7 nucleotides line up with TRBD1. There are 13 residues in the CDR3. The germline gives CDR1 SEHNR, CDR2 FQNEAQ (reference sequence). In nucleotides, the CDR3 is TGTTCCAGCAGCCCTACAGGGGCTGATGGCTACACCTTC. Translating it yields CSSSPTGADGYTF.

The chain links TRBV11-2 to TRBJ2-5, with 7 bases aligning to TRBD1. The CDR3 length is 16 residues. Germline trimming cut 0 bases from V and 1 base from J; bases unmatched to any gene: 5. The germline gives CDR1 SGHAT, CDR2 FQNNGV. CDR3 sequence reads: CASSLDLGTAQETQYF. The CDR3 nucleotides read TGTGCCAGCAGCTTAGATTTAGGGACAGCCCAAGAGACCCAGTACTTC.

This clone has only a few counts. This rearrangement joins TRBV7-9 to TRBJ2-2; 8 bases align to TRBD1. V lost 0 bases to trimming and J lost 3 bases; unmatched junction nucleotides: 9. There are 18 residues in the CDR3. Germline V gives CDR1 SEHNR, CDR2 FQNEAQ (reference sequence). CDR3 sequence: CASSLAGADRAYTGELFF. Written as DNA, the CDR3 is TGTGCCAGCAGCTTAGCCGGGGCGGACAGGGCCTACACCGGGGAGCTGTTTTTT.

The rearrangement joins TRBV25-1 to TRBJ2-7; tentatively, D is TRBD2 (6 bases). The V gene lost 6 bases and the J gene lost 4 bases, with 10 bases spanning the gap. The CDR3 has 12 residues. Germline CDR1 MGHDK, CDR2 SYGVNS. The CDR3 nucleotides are TGTGCCAGCAGAGGGGACTTTTACGAGCAGTACTTC. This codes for CASRGDFYEQYF.

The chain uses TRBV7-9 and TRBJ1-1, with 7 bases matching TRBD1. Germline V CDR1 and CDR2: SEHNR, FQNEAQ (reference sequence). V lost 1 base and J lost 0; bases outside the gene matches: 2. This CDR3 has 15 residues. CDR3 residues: CASSLGDRMNTEAFF. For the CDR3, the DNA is TGTGCCAGCAGCTTAGGGGACAGAATGAACACTGAAGCTTTCTTT. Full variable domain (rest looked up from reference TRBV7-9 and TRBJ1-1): DTGVSQNPRHKITKRGQNVTFRCDPISEHNRLYWYRQTLGQGPEFLTYFQNEAQLEKSRLLSDRFSAERPKGSFSTLEIQRTEQGDSAMYLCASSLGDRMNTEAFFGQGTRLTVV.

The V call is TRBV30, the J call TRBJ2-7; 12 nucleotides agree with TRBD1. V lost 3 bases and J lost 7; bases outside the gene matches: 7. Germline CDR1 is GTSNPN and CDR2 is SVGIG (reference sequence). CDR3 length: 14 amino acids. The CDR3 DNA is TGTGCCTGGAGCTTGGGACAGGGGGCGAGTGAGCAGTACTTC. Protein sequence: CAWSLGQGASEQYF.

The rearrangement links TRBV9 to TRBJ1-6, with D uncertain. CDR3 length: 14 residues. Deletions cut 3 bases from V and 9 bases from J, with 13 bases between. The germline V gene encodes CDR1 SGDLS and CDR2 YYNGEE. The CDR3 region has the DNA TGTGCCAGCAGCGATCACCACAATACTTCACCCCTCCACTTT. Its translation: CASSDHHNTSPLHF.

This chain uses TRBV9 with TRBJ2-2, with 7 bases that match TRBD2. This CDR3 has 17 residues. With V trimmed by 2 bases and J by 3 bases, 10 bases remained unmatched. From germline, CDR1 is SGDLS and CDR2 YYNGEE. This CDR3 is CASSVPFGTIDTGELFF. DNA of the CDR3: TGTGCCAGCAGCGTTCCCTTCGGGACTATCGACACCGGGGAGCTGTTTTTT.

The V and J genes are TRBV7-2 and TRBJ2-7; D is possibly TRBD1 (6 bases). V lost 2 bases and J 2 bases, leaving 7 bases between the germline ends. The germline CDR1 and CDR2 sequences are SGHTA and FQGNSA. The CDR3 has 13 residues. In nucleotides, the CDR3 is TGTGCCAGCAGCTTACCAGGGGCCTACGAGCAGTACTTC. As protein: CASSLPGAYEQYF. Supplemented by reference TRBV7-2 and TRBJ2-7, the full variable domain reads GAGVSQSPSNKVTEKGKDVELRCDPISGHTALYWYRQSLGQGLEFLIYFQGNSAPDKSGLPSDRFSAERTGGSVSTLTIQRTQQEDSAVYLCASSLPGAYEQYFGPGTRLTVT.

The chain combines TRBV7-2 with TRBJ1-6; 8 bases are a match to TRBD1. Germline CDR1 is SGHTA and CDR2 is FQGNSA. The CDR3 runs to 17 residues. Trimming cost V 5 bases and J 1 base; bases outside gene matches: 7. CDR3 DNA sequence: TGTGCCAGCAGCCCAAGACAGGGGTATTCCTATAATTCACCCCTCCACTTT. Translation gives CASSPRQGYSYNSPLHF.

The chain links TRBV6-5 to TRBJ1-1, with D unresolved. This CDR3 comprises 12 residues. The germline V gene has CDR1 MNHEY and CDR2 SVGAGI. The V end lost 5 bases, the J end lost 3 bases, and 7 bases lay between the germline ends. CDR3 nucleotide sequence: TGTGCCAGCAGTACATTGGACACTGAAGCTTTCTTT. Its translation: CASSTLDTEAFF.

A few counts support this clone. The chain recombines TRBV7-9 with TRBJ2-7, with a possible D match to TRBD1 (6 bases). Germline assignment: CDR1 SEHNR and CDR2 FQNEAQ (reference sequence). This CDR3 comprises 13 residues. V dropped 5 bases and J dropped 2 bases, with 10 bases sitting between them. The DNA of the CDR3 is TGTGCCAGCAGCACAGGGACACCCTACGAGCAGTACTTC. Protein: CASSTGTPYEQYF.

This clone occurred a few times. The CDR3 sequence is CASSAAGASNEQFF. The CDR3 DNA follows: TGTGCCAGCAGCGCGGCGGGCGCTTCCAATGAGCAGTTCTTC. J is TRBJ2-1 and V is TRBV5-6, with a weak D call TRBD2 (5 bases). V was clipped by 4 bases and J by 6 bases, with 14 bases between them. Germline lookup yields CDR1 SGHDT and CDR2 YYEEEE. CDR3 length: 14 amino acids.

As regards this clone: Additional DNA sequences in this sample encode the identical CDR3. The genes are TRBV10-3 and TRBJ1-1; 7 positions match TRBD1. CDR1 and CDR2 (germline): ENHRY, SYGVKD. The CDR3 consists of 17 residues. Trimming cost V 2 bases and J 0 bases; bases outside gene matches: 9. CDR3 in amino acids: CAISEKVSGGVNTEAFF. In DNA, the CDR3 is TGTGCCATCAGTGAGAAGGTATCAGGGGGAGTGAACACTGAAGCTTTCTTT.

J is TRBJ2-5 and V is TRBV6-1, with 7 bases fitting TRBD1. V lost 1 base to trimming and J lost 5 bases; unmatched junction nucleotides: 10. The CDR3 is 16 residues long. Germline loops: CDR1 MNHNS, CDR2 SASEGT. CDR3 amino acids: CASSEVSQGVGETQYF. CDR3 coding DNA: TGTGCCAGCAGTGAAGTCAGCCAGGGGGTCGGTGAGACCCAGTACTTC.

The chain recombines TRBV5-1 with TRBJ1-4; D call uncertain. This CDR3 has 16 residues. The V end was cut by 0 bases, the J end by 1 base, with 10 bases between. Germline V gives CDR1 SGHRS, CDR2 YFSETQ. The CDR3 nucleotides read TGCGCCAGCAGCTTGGCTACCGGTCAAACTAATGAAAAACTGTTTTTT. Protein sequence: CASSLATGQTNEKLFF.

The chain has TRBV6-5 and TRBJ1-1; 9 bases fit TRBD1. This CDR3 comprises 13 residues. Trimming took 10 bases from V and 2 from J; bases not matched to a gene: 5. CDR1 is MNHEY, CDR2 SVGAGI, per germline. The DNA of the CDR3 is TGTGCCACCCAACAGGGGGCAAACACTGAAGCTTTCTTT. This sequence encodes CATQQGANTEAFF.

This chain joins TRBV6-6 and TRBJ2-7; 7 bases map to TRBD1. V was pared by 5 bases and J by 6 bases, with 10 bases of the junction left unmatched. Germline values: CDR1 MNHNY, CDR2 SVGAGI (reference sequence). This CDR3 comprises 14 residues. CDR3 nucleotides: TGTGCCAGCAGTGATGGACAGGTTCTCCTCGAGCAGTACTTC. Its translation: CASSDGQVLLEQYF.